This TCR beta chain was found in a study of T-cell memory formation after mild COVID-19. The overall study: TCR clusters mostly belonged to single donors. Overall study results and limits: The study found balanced CD4/CD8 in clones contracting day 15 to 85 and a CD4+ lean in later expanders. The study detected some responding clones in pre-infection memory, suggesting cross-reactive memory joined.

The junction had 5 bases not matched to a gene; V was cut back by 0 bases and J by 6 bases. There are 16 residues in the CDR3. The germline CDR1 and CDR2 sequences are MGHRA and YSYEKL. Of note for this clonotype: Its antigen is not identified.

In TCRdb, the 5' RACE reads were re-called with MiXCR into one record per CDR3 protein. The sample records around 470,000 distinct CDR3 sequences, approximately 20% being singletons. This chain uses TRBV4-1 with TRBJ1-6, with 7 positions matching TRBD1. The sequencing sample was made of PBMCs or a T cell subset sorted from them (not recorded which). The clonotype comes from an adult woman who had mild COVID-19 (a few samples of this study predate the infection). Cell type and time point are not known. The CDR3 coding sequence is TGCGCCAGCAGCCAAGACCCCCAGGGGGTTAATTCACCCCTCCACTTT. It codes for CASSQDPQGVNSPLHF.